Below, 32 T cell receptor beta chains from the same sample are listed, as sequenced in a study of T-cell memory formation after mild COVID-19. MiXCR was run by TCRdb on the 5' RACE reads, yielding one entry per CDR3 protein. This table has about 400,000 distinct CDR3 sequences, 15% to 20% appearing once. The sequenced sample consisted of PBMCs or a T cell subset sorted from them (not recorded which). The receptors stem from a man aged 18 to 29 who had mild COVID-19 (a few samples of this study predate the infection). Cell type and time point are not known.

The V call is TRBV12-3 or TRBV12-4, the J call TRBJ2-7; unclear D gene. V dropped 2 bases and J dropped 2 bases, with 13 bases sitting between them. This CDR3 has 15 amino acids. CDR3 sequence (DNA): TGTGCCAGCAGTTTATTCGAGACGCCAGCCTACGAGCAGTACTTC. It codes for CASSLFETPAYEQYF.

The rearrangement joins TRBV24-1 to TRBJ2-7; D is unresolved. Germline-derived CDR1 and CDR2 are KGHDR and SFDVKD. Deletions cut 6 bases from V and 1 base from J, with 6 bases between. The CDR3 extends over 12 amino acids. The CDR3: CATSRQSYEQYF. As DNA, the CDR3 is TGTGCCACCAGTCGGCAGTCCTACGAGCAGTACTTC.

This clonotype showed up just a few times. V gene TRBV7-9 combines with J gene TRBJ2-5; 11 bases agree with TRBD2. The CDR3 extends over 17 amino acids. Germline V CDR1 and CDR2: SEHNR, FQNEAQ (reference sequence). Trimming at V came to 0 bases and at J to 3 bases, leaving 6 bases not matched to a gene. The CDR3 spells CASSLALAGGREETQYF. CDR3 nucleotide sequence: TGTGCCAGCAGCTTAGCTCTAGCGGGGGGCCGGGAAGAGACCCAGTACTTC.

The J gene is TRBJ2-7, the V gene TRBV12-2. TRBV12-2 is a documented pseudogene. The CDR3 extends over 12 amino acids. The CDR3 DNA reads as TGTGCAAGTCGCTTACACTCCTACGAGAAGTACGTC. This gives the protein CASRLHSYEKYV.

A few counts support this clonotype. The rearrangement uses TRBV6-6 and TRBJ2-2; D unclear. This CDR3 contains 14 residues. V was cut by 6 bases and J by 4 bases, with 12 bases left in between. Germline CDR1 and CDR2: MNHNY and SVGAGI (reference sequence). The CDR3 nucleotides read TGTGCCAGCAGAGACACCTCTCGCACCGGGGAGCTGTTTTTT. Translating gives CASRDTSRTGELFF.

The table lists this clonotype with a few counts. CDR3 residues: CASSPGTGPTGELFF. CDR3 in DNA: TGTGCCAGCAGTCCCGGGACAGGTCCCACCGGGGAGCTGTTTTTT. The V and J genes are TRBV12-3 or TRBV12-4 and TRBJ2-2; 8 positions agree with TRBD1. J was trimmed by 4 bases and V by 5 bases; bases with no gene match: 6. CDR3 size: 15 residues.

This chain links TRBV12-3 or TRBV12-4 with TRBJ1-2; 9 nucleotides align to TRBD1. With 6 bases clipped from V and 8 bases from J, the junction kept 10 bases outside the gene matches. CDR3 size: 14 residues. Here the CDR3 DNA reads TGTGCCAGCAGCCAAGACAGGGGGAAAGGGGGCTACACCTTC. As protein: CASSQDRGKGGYTF.

V and J are TRBV4-3 and TRBJ1-3; D is undetermined. This CDR3 contains 16 residues. V shed 0 bases and J shed 4 bases, with 13 bases lying between them. Germline V gene data show CDR1 as LGHNA and CDR2 as YSLEER. The CDR3 loop reads CASSQDTPGFGNTIYF. In DNA form, the CDR3 reads TGCGCCAGCAGCCAAGATACCCCCGGGTTCGGAAACACCATATATTTT.

The chain uses TRBV5-5 and TRBJ1-1; D remains ambiguous. Trimming cost V 4 bases and J 1 base, with 11 bases left between them. Germline V CDR1 and CDR2: SGHKS, YYEKEE (reference sequence). CDR3 length: 14 amino acids. The CDR3 DNA is TGTGCCAGCAGCAGCTGGAGCCAGAACACTGAAGCTTTCTTT. Protein: CASSSWSQNTEAFF.

The sample holds a few counts of this clonotype. The gene calls are TRBV7-2 and TRBJ1-3, with TRBD1 matching over 7 bases. The V segment lost 5 bases and the J segment 4 bases; nucleotides outside the gene matches: 11. The CDR3 sequence is 16 residues long. The germline CDR1 and CDR2 sequences are SGHTA and FQGNSA. In nucleotides, the CDR3 is TGTGCCAGCAGCAAACACGCGGGACAGCTAGGAAACACCATATATTTT. Translated: CASSKHAGQLGNTIYF.

This clonotype has a handful of counts. The chain employs TRBV28 and TRBJ2-4; D is perhaps TRBD1 (5 bases). Trimming stripped 5 bases from V and 0 bases from J, with 14 bases between. There are 16 residues in the CDR3. Germline lookup yields CDR1 MDHEN and CDR2 SYDVKM. The CDR3 loop is CASSPTTDIAKNIQYF. The CDR3 nucleotides read TGTGCCAGCAGTCCCACGACAGACATAGCCAAAAACATTCAGTACTTC.

The J gene is TRBJ2-1, the V gene TRBV4-2, with TRBD2 matching 15 bases. CDR3 length: 17 residues. The germline V gene has CDR1 LGHNA and CDR2 YNFKEQ. J was trimmed by 7 bases and V by 3 bases; bases with no gene match: 7. CDR3 nucleotides: TGTGCCAGCAGCCAGGCAGGACTAGCGGGGGGGCAGAATGAGCAGTTCTTC. It specifies CASSQAGLAGGQNEQFF.

Comment on this clonotype: Sequence at one end of the junction differs from germline and may be a read error. The chain couples TRBV28 to TRBJ2-5; TRBD2 is a possible D gene (6 bases). CDR3 size: 19 residues. The V gene's germline CDR1 is MDHEN and CDR2 SYDVKM. CDR3 in amino acids: CASSLGTLRRGESVRTKYF. The CDR3 DNA reads as TGTGCCAGCAGTTTAGGGACCCTCAGGCGGGGCGAGTCCGTTCGGACCAAGTACTTC.

J is TRBJ2-3 and V is TRBV2; 7 bases align to TRBD2. Germline V gene sequence: CDR1 SNHLY, CDR2 FYNNEI. The trim removed 6 bases at V and 9 bases at J, leaving 6 bases unmatched. This CDR3 spans 12 amino acids. In DNA form, the CDR3 reads TGTGCCAGCAGGAGCGGGACCGAGACGCAGTATTTT. The encoded protein is CASRSGTETQYF.

This clonotype was observed a few times. The V and J genes are TRBV7-9 and TRBJ2-3; D not certain. This CDR3 has 15 residues. Germline CDR1 reads SEHNR; CDR2 reads FQNEAQ (reference sequence). V was clipped by 5 bases and J by 1 base, with 13 bases between them. This CDR3 is CASSPPDQGTDTQYF. Here the CDR3 DNA reads TGTGCCAGCAGCCCCCCTGACCAGGGCACAGATACGCAGTATTTT.

Only a few counts were recorded for this clonotype. The V gene is TRBV27, the J gene TRBJ2-5, with D perhaps TRBD1 (5 bases). Germline V gene lookup returns CDR1 MNHEY and CDR2 SMNVEV (reference sequence). Trimming removed 4 bases from V and 4 bases from J, with 10 bases in between. This CDR3 is 13 amino acids long. The CDR3 loop is CASSWGRVETQYF. CDR3 DNA sequence: TGTGCCAGCAGTTGGGGCAGGGTAGAGACCCAGTACTTC.

The rearrangement joins TRBV7-3 to TRBJ1-2; tentative D call: TRBD1 (5 bases). Trimming removed 2 bases from V and 6 bases from J, with 10 bases in between. The CDR3 sequence is 13 residues long. Germline values: CDR1 SGHTA, CDR2 FQGTGA. Written as DNA, the CDR3 is TGTGCCAGCAGCTTACTGGGACGGGATGGCTACACCTTC. It is translated as CASSLLGRDGYTF.

This clonotype showed up just a few times. The J gene is TRBJ1-2, the V gene TRBV7-9, with 12 bases lining up with TRBD1. CDR3 length: 21 amino acids. The J segment lost 4 bases and the V segment lost 3 bases, leaving 21 bases of the junction unmatched. The germline V gene encodes CDR1 SEHNR and CDR2 FQNEAQ (reference sequence). CDR3 coding DNA: TGTGCCAGCAGCTTCGGCCGAGAGATCCGGGACAGGGGGCATCGTGGCTATGGCTACACCTTC. Its protein product is CASSFGREIRDRGHRGYGYTF.

The chain has TRBV6-2 or TRBV6-3 and TRBJ1-4, with D possibly matching TRBD1 (6 bases). Trimming shortened V by 5 bases and J by 8 bases, and 15 bases separated the two germline ends. Looked up from germline, CDR1 is MNHEY and CDR2 is SVGEGT. There are 14 residues in the CDR3. CDR3 amino acids: CASSPYRVGEKLFF. In DNA form, the CDR3 reads TGTGCCAGCAGTCCTTACAGGGTTGGCGAAAAACTGTTTTTT.

The chain is built from TRBV19 and TRBJ1-1, with D possibly TRBD1 on 5 matching bases. This CDR3 region has 14 residues. The V gene lost 8 bases and the J gene lost 4 bases, with 17 bases spanning the gap. Germline V gene lookup returns CDR1 LNHDA and CDR2 SQIVND (reference sequence). CDR3 in amino acids: CASLPVGRITEAFF. As DNA, the CDR3 is TGTGCCAGTCTCCCAGTGGGGCGCATCACTGAAGCTTTCTTT.

This clonotype was detected a few times. This chain connects TRBV27 to TRBJ1-2; a weak D match, TRBD1 (5 bases). Trimming removed 2 bases from V and 4 bases from J, with 11 bases in between. The CDR3 spans 14 residues. The germline V gene encodes CDR1 MNHEY and CDR2 SMNVEV (reference sequence). CDR3 in DNA: TGTGCCAGCAGTTTAGGGGCAGCTTCCTATGGCTACACCTTC. Its translation is CASSLGAASYGYTF.

This clonotype was recorded only once. CDR3 sequence: CASSEGLGSETQYF. CDR3 DNA: TGTGCCAGCAGTGAGGGACTAGGTTCCGAGACCCAGTACTTC. The V and J genes are TRBV6-1 and TRBJ2-5; 8 bases fit TRBD2. This CDR3 has 14 amino acids. Germline V gives CDR1 MNHNS, CDR2 SASEGT. After removal of 3 bases from V and 5 bases from J, the junction contained 5 bases not matched to a gene.

The chain couples TRBV7-9 to TRBJ1-2, with TRBD1 matching 10 bases. The CDR3 is 17 amino acids. Losses at the gene ends were 3 bases for V and 7 bases for J; bases not matched to a gene: 14. CDR1 and CDR2 from the germline V gene are SEHNR and FQNEAQ (reference sequence). DNA for the CDR3: TGTGCCAGCAGCTTCGGCGATGACCGGGACAGGGGATTTGGCTACACCTTC. It is translated as CASSFGDDRDRGFGYTF.

Only a few counts were recorded for this clonotype. The rearrangement links TRBV5-1 to TRBJ1-6; D is uncertain. Trimming took off 6 bases at V and 8 bases at J, with 15 bases between the two ends. The CDR3 contains 14 residues. The V gene's germline CDR1 is SGHRS and CDR2 YFSETQ. The CDR3 sequence: CASTIWGGDSPLHF. The DNA for the CDR3 is TGCGCCAGCACCATTTGGGGTGGTGATTCACCCCTCCACTTT.

This clonotype was observed a few times. This sequence joins TRBV7-2 and TRBJ1-1, with D uncertain. From germline, CDR1 is SGHTA and CDR2 FQGNSA. Trimming removed 1 base from V and 2 bases from J, with 8 bases in between. The CDR3 totals 14 residues. The CDR3 DNA is TGTGCCAGCAGCTTAGTGTCCGGTAACACTGAAGCTTTCTTT. Translating gives CASSLVSGNTEAFF.

The rearrangement links TRBV28 to TRBJ2-3; the D call may be TRBD1 or TRBD2 (5 bases each). Germline assignment: CDR1 MDHEN and CDR2 SYDVKM. This CDR3 comprises 17 residues. Trimming took off 1 base at V and 0 bases at J, with 14 bases between the two ends. The CDR3 DNA is TGTGCCAGCAGTTTATTATTAGGGACCCTTAGCACAGATACGCAGTATTTT. Residues: CASSLLLGTLSTDTQYF. The entire variable domain, with the rest obtained from reference TRBV28 and TRBJ2-3, is as follows: DVKVTQSSRYLVKRTGEKVFLECVQDMDHENMFWYRQDPGLGLRLIYFSYDVKMKEKGDIPEGYSVSREKKERFSLILESASTNQTSMYLCASSLLLGTLSTDTQYFGPGTRLTVL.

This clonotype came up a few times. The chain combines TRBV12-3 or TRBV12-4 with TRBJ2-3, with D possibly being TRBD2 (7 bases). V was clipped by 6 bases and J by 6 bases, with 19 bases between them. CDR3 length: 15 residues. This chain's CDR3 is CASRRAGAILDTQYF. The CDR3 nucleotides are TGTGCCAGCAGGAGGGCGGGGGCGATTCTGGATACGCAGTATTTT.

The rearrangement uses TRBV7-8 and TRBJ2-7; a weak D match, TRBD1 (5 bases). The CDR3 has 11 amino acids. V was pared by 9 bases and J by 4 bases, with 10 bases between. CDR1 SGHVS and CDR2 FQNEAQ come from the germline V gene. CDR3 sequence (DNA): TGTGCCAGAAGATCAGGGTACGAGCAGTACGTC. Its translation: CARRSGYEQYV.

This clonotype came up a few times. The rearrangement joins TRBV10-3 to TRBJ2-7; D is perhaps TRBD2 (5 bases). CDR1 is ENHRY and CDR2 is SYGVKD in the germline V gene. V was shortened by 2 bases and J by 0 bases, with 5 bases between the two germline ends. The CDR3 totals 13 residues. CDR3 DNA sequence: TGTGCCATCAGTGAGACTAGCTCCTACGAGCAGTACTTC. Its translation: CAISETSSYEQYF.

In this sample, this clonotype turned up many times. V gene TRBV7-9 combines with J gene TRBJ2-7; D not resolved. V shed 0 bases and J shed 6 bases, with 9 bases lying between them. Germline V gene lookup returns CDR1 SEHNR and CDR2 FQNEAQ (reference sequence). This CDR3 spans 13 amino acids. The CDR3 DNA follows: TGTGCCAGCAGCTTAGCTGTGGTGAGCGAGCAGTACTTC. Translating gives CASSLAVVSEQYF.

CDR3 residues: CASLPGGFRGSYEQYV. As DNA, the CDR3 is TGTGCCAGCTTACCTGGTGGCTTTAGGGGCTCCTACGAGCAGTACGTC. J is TRBJ2-7 and V is TRBV2, with D possibly matching TRBD1 (5 bases). In germline, CDR1 is SNHLY, CDR2 FYNNEI. The germline V and J ends were trimmed by 8 bases and 0 bases, with 20 bases remaining between them. The CDR3 spans 16 residues.

This clonotype was recorded many times. This rearrangement joins TRBV12-3 or TRBV12-4 to TRBJ2-2; D gene uncertain. CDR3 length: 12 amino acids. Trimming stripped 6 bases from V and 6 bases from J, with 8 bases between. CDR3 amino acids: CASSLGSGELFF. CDR3 nucleotides: TGTGCCAGCAGCTTGGGATCCGGGGAGCTGTTTTTT.